The present entry profiles one T cell receptor beta chain with its context. As yet, its antigen is unknown. The sample is drawn from a study of human T cells and chemical hapten exposure. In the study overall: Small pooled library volume differences mainly caused per-sample TCR yield variation.

Original analysis: Per sample, the median was around 100,000 TCRs, with values from approximately 25,000 to 650,000. TCRdb reprocessed the 5' RACE reads with MiXCR, giving one entry per CDR3 protein. TCRdb's processing, not the authors', yielded these V and J calls. The sample lists 100,000 to 120,000 distinct CDR3 sequences, more than 15% occurring once. Total RNA was isolated from unfractionated whole blood. The study's findings and limits: With regard to DPC sensitization, TCRs above 1 in 1000 frequency did not change.

V lost 1 base, J lost 3 bases, and 12 bases lay in between. The CDR3 extends over 15 amino acids. Germline lookup yields CDR1 MNHEY and CDR2 SMNVEV (reference sequence). The TCR sequence derives from a human donor in good health. The chain recombines TRBV27 with TRBJ2-5, with D tentatively TRBD1 (5 bases). The CDR3 sequence: CASSLWGRSEETQYF. The CDR3 DNA reads as TGTGCCAGCAGTTTATGGGGCCGGAGCGAAGAGACCCAGTACTTC.